Following are 17 T cell receptor beta chains from one sample sequenced in a study of vaccination effects on CD4 cells after COVID-19. The antigens for these receptors are not known. TCRdb's copy holds only in-frame clones and misses some; the assay was immunoSEQ multiplex PCR. The table lists about 22,000 clones, approximately 69% of them singletons. Ahead of sequencing, the ViraFEST assay grew antigen-specific CD4+ T cells using viral peptide pools. Isolation of CD4+ T cells took place after 10 days of culture. Each participant was given two doses of one vaccine (BNT162b2 or mRNA-1273). Sample: CD4+ T cells from PBMCs cultured with SARS-CoV-2 spike peptides, taken after COVID-19 vaccination. These receptors originate from a human donor who received a COVID-19 vaccine.

J is TRBJ2-5 and V is TRBV11-2, with TRBD2 identical over 10 bases. The CDR3 extends over 15 amino acids. The trim removed 4 bases at V and 4 bases at J, leaving 6 bases unmatched. Germline V gives CDR1 SGHAT, CDR2 FQNNGV. CDR3 region: CASSSPLAGVETQYF. Here the CDR3 DNA reads TGTGCCAGCAGCTCCCCTCTAGCGGGGGTAGAGACCCAGTACTTC.

Only a few counts were recorded for this clone. The chain employs TRBV11-3 and TRBJ2-1; 7 bases match TRBD2. The CDR3 loop spans 15 amino acids. Trimming at V came to 4 bases and at J to 3 bases, leaving 6 bases not matched to a gene. Germline V lookup: CDR1 SGHNT, CDR2 YENEEA. CDR3 DNA: TGTGCCAGCAGCTCATCAGCGGGATACTACAATGAGCAGTTCTTC. This gives the protein CASSSSAGYYNEQFF.

This rearrangement joins TRBV29-1 to TRBJ1-2, with D tentatively TRBD1 (6 bases). CDR1 and CDR2 (germline): SQVTM, ANQGSEA. V dropped 6 bases and J dropped 8 bases, with 19 bases sitting between them. This CDR3 spans 13 amino acids. CDR3 DNA: TGCAGCGTGGTGACAGGAGAAGTGGGAGGCTACACCTTC. Translating it yields CSVVTGEVGGYTF.

CDR3 region: CASSQATLGVGNYGYTF. Written as DNA, the CDR3 is TGCGCCAGCAGCCAAGCCACTTTAGGGGTGGGGAACTATGGCTACACCTTC. The chain uses TRBV4-1 and TRBJ1-2, with D possibly being TRBD1 (5 bases). CDR3 length: 17 residues. Germline CDR1 reads MGHRA; CDR2 reads YSYEKL. V lost 1 base, J lost 2 bases, and 17 bases lay in between.

This chain links TRBV6-4 with TRBJ2-1, with 11 bases lining up with TRBD1. The V segment lost 2 bases and the J segment 6 bases; nucleotides outside the gene matches: 3. This CDR3 has 15 amino acids. Germline loops: CDR1 MRHNA, CDR2 SNTAGT. CDR3 in amino acids: CASSDGTGGSNEQFF. The CDR3 DNA is TGTGCCAGCAGTGACGGGACAGGGGGTTCCAATGAGCAGTTCTTC.

This chain uses TRBV19 with TRBJ2-7, with TRBD1 matching 9 bases. This CDR3 contains 15 residues. The germline V gene encodes CDR1 LNHDA and CDR2 SQIVND (reference sequence). The junction had 10 bases not matched to a gene; V was cut back by 5 bases and J by 5 bases. In DNA, the CDR3 is TGTGCCAGTAGTCGAACAGGGGGCGATTTCCACGAGCAGTACTTC. It translates to CASSRTGGDFHEQYF.

V and J are TRBV19 and TRBJ1-2; 10 nucleotides align to TRBD1. Germline V CDR1 and CDR2: LNHDA, SQIVND (reference sequence). With 5 bases clipped from V and 8 bases from J, the junction kept 5 bases outside the gene matches. This CDR3 has 13 residues. CDR3 region: CASSDRGRRGYTF. The CDR3 DNA reads TGTGCCAGTAGTGACAGGGGGCGAAGGGGCTACACCTTC.

This clone was picked up a small number of times. The V and J genes are TRBV23-1 and TRBJ2-2; either TRBD1 or TRBD2 may fit D (6 bases each). TRBV23-1 belongs to the ORF category, with a function that is uncertain. The V and J ends lost 3 bases and 3 bases respectively, with 20 bases between them. There are 18 residues in the CDR3. CDR3: CASSQPEGGRRDTGELFF. Written as DNA, the CDR3 is TGCGCCAGCAGTCAGCCGGAAGGGGGGCGCAGGGACACCGGGGAGCTGTTTTTT.

This clone was counted a single time. CDR3 sequence reads: CASSFNSNSGAYQETQYF. CDR3 bases: TGCGCCAGCAGCTTCAACAGTAATAGCGGGGCGTACCAAGAGACCCAGTACTTC. The rearrangement uses TRBV5-1 and TRBJ2-5; 8 bases are shared with TRBD2. J was trimmed by 0 bases and V by 2 bases; bases with no gene match: 12. Germline V lookup: CDR1 SGHRS, CDR2 YFSETQ. The CDR3 contains 18 residues. Combining the CDR3 with reference TRBV5-1 and TRBJ2-5 gives the whole variable domain KAGVTQTPRYLIKTRGQQVTLSCSPISGHRSVSWYQQTPGQGLQFLFEYFSETQRNKGNFPGRFSGRQFSNSRSEMNVSTLELGDSALYLCASSFNSNSGAYQETQYFGPGTRLLVL.

The chain couples TRBV5-1 to TRBJ2-5; the D is unclear. Germline assignment: CDR1 SGHRS and CDR2 YFSETQ. V dropped 5 bases and J dropped 3 bases, with 11 bases sitting between them. This CDR3 region has 13 residues. The CDR3 DNA sequence: TGCGCCAGCAGTTCAGGATCCGAAGAGACCCAGTACTTC. This encodes CASSSGSEETQYF.

J is TRBJ1-1 and V is TRBV7-2; possible D gene TRBD1, 5 bases. The V gene's germline CDR1 is SGHTA and CDR2 FQGNSA. The V end lost 1 base, the J end lost 2 bases, and 8 bases lay between the germline ends. The CDR3 totals 14 residues. CDR3 DNA: TGTGCCAGCAGCTTAGATCAGGGAAACACTGAAGCTTTCTTT. It yields the protein CASSLDQGNTEAFF.

The rearrangement joins TRBV15 to TRBJ1-2; 7 bases align to TRBD1. There are 17 residues in the CDR3. CDR1 is LNHNV, CDR2 YYDKDF, per germline (reference sequence). The V segment lost 5 bases and the J segment 1 base; nucleotides outside the gene matches: 13. The CDR3 sequence is CATSPPGTDRRNYGYTF. The CDR3 DNA sequence: TGTGCCACCAGCCCGCCCGGGACAGACAGACGTAACTATGGCTACACCTTC.

The chain is built from TRBV6-2 or TRBV6-3 and TRBJ2-3; TRBD2 agrees at 10 bases. CDR3 length: 15 residues. Per the germline V gene, CDR1 is MNHEY and CDR2 is SVGEGT. V dropped 1 base and J dropped 6; count of bases not matched to a gene: 4. The CDR3 DNA reads TGTGCCAGCAGTTACTTCCCTAGCGGGGGTGATACGCAGTATTTT. This translates into CASSYFPSGGDTQYF.

V and J are TRBV29-1 and TRBJ1-3; D unclear. CDR1 and CDR2 from the germline V gene are SQVTM and ANQGSEA. V dropped 4 bases and J dropped 4 bases, with 14 bases sitting between them. The length of the CDR3 is 14 residues. CDR3 nucleotide sequence: TGCAGCGTTGCACCCACTGGACGGGGAAACACCATATATTTT. It translates to CSVAPTGRGNTIYF.

The chain couples TRBV10-3 to TRBJ2-1; 9 bases align to TRBD2. The CDR3 length is 16 residues. The V gene end was trimmed by 6 bases and the J gene end by 3 bases; junction bases not matched to a gene: 9. Germline CDR1 is ENHRY and CDR2 is SYGVKD. In nucleotides, the CDR3 is TGTGCCATCAGCCCCTGGGGGCGGGAGGGCTACAATGAGCAGTTCTTC. It is translated as CAISPWGREGYNEQFF.

The rearrangement joins TRBV7-9 to TRBJ2-7, with D possibly being TRBD2 (5 bases). This CDR3 is built from 14 residues. Germline lookup yields CDR1 SEHNR and CDR2 FQNEAQ (reference sequence). The V and J ends lost 1 base and 4 bases respectively, with 11 bases between them. For the CDR3, the DNA is TGTGCCAGCAGCTTAGTCGCAGGAGGATACGAGCAGTACTTC. This encodes CASSLVAGGYEQYF. Full variable domain (remainder filled in from reference TRBV7-9 and TRBJ2-7): DTGVSQNPRHKITKRGQNVTFRCDPISEHNRLYWYRQTLGQGPEFLTYFQNEAQLEKSRLLSDRFSAERPKGSFSTLEIQRTEQGDSAMYLCASSLVAGGYEQYFGPGTRLTVT.

This sequence joins TRBV19 and TRBJ1-2; D gene ambiguous. Germline V lookup: CDR1 LNHDA, CDR2 SQIVND (reference sequence). The CDR3 spans 17 residues. The ends were cut back, 6 bases at V and 4 bases at J, with 24 bases in the middle. The CDR3 DNA sequence: TGTGCCAGTAGCCCTGAGATGGGCGGAACCCCTGGCTATGGCTACACCTTC. It is translated as CASSPEMGGTPGYGYTF.